This entry lists 2 T cell receptor beta chains sequenced from one sample in a study of cytomegalovirus exposure and HLA in healthy donors. Profiling relied on immunoSEQ multiplex PCR, and the TCRdb table lists in-frame clones only, not all of them. The sample gives 350,000 or so clones, roughly 90% of which show up once; about 0.8% is in the top ten. Source material: PBMCs. These receptors were taken from a woman aged 18-29 years in good health and CMV-seronegative.

This chain connects TRBV15 to TRBJ1-4; a possible D gene is TRBD1 (6 bases). The CDR3 spans 15 residues. Trimming stripped 1 base from V and 8 bases from J, with 14 bases between. Germline V gives CDR1 LNHNV, CDR2 YYDKDF (reference sequence). CDR3 DNA sequence: TGTGCCACCAGCAGAGGCGGCGCCCAGGGGGAAAAACTGTTTTTT. This sequence encodes CATSRGGAQGEKLFF. Together with reference TRBV15 and TRBJ1-4, the CDR3 gives the full variable domain: DAMVIQNPRYQVTQFGKPVTLSCSQTLNHNVMYWYQQKSSQAPKLLFHYYDKDFNNEADTPDNFQSRRPNTSFCFLDIRSPGLGDTAMYLCATSRGGAQGEKLFFGSGTQLSVL.

The gene calls are TRBV27 and TRBJ2-7, with a possible D match to TRBD1 (5 bases). This CDR3 is built from 12 residues. Germline values: CDR1 MNHEY, CDR2 SMNVEV (reference sequence). V was clipped by 3 bases and J by 7 bases, with 10 bases between them. This CDR3 reads CASSLYSGEQYF. The CDR3, as DNA: TGTGCCAGCAGTTTGTACTCAGGGGAGCAGTACTTC.